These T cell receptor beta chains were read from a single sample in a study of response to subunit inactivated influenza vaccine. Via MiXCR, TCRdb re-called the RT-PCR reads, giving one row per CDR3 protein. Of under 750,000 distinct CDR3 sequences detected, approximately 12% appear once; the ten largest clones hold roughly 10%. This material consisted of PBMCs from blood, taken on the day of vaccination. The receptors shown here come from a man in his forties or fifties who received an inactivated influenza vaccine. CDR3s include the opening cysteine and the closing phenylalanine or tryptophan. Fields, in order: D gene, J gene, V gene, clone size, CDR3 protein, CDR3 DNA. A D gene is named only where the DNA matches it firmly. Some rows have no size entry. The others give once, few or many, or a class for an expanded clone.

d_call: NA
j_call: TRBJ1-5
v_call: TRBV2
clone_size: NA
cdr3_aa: CASSAGRANSNQPQHF
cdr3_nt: TGTGCCAGCAGTGCCGGGAGGGCCAATAGCAATCAGCCCCAGCATTTT

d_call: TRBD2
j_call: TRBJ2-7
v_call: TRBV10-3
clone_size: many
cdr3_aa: CAISRSREIIHEQYF
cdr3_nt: TGTGCCATCAGCAGGTCGCGGGAGATTATCCACGAGCAGTACTTC

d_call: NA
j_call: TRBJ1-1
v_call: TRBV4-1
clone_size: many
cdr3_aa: CASSQGRSKNTEAFF
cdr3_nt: TGCGCCAGCAGCCAGGGCAGGAGCAAGAACACTGAAGCTTTCTTT

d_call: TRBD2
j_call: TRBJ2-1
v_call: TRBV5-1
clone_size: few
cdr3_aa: CASSLELAGKRNEQFF
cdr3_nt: TGCGCCAGCAGCTTAGAACTAGCGGGTAAGCGTAATGAGCAGTTCTTC

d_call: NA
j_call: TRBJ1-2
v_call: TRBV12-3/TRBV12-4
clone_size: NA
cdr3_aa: CASSPAPGDGFGYTF
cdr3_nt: TGTGCCAGCTCCCCAGCACCGGGAGACGGCTTTGGCTACACCTTC

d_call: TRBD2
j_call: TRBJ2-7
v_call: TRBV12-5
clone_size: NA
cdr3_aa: CASATSGTYEQYF
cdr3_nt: TGTGCTAGTGCGACTAGCGGAACCTACGAGCAGTACTTC

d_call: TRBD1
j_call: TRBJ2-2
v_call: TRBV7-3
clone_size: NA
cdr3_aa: CATSKGPAGGRGELFF
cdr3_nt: TGTGCCACCAGCAAGGGTCCGGCAGGGGGCCGTGGTGAGCTGTTTTTT

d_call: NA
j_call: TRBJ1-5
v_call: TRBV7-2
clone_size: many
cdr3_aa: CASSPRVGQPQHF
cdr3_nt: TGTGCCAGCAGCCCCAGGGTTGGTCAGCCCCAGCATTTT

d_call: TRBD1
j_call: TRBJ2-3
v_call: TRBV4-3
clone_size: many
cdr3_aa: CASSQDQGDVTDTQYF
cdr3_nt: TGCGCCAGCAGCCAAGATCAGGGGGATGTTACAGATACGCAGTATTTT

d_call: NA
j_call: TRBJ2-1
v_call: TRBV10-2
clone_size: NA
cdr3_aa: CASSEGGYNEQFF
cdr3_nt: TGCGCCAGCAGTGAAGGAGGCTACAATGAGCAGTTCTTC

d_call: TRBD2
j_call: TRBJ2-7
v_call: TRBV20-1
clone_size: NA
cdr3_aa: CSAQDSGRSLGEQYF
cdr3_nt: TGCAGTGCTCAGGATAGCGGGAGGTCCCTGGGGGAGCAGTACTTC

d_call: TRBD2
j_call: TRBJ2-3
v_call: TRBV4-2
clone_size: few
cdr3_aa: CASSQEGGGDADTQYF
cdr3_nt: TGTGCCAGCAGCCAAGAGGGCGGGGGGGACGCAGATACGCAGTATTTT

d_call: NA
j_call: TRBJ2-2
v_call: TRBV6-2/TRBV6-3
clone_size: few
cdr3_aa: CASSYARIRAGELFF
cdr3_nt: TGTGCCAGCAGTTACGCGAGGATCAGGGCCGGGGAGCTGTTTTTT

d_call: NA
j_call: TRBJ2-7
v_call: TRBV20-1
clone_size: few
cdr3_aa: CSARDTVRRNEQYF
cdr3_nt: TGCAGTGCTAGAGATACGGTTCGTCGGAACGAGCAGTACTTC

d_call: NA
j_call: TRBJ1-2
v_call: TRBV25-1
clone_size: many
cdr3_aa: CASSEYRQSANYGYTF
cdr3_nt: TGTGCCAGCAGTGAATATCGACAGAGTGCTAACTATGGCTACACCTTC

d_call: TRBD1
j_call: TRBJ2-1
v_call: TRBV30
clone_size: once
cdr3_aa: CAWAGQGIHNEQFF
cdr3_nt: TGTGCCTGGGCGGGACAGGGAATTCACAATGAGCAGTTCTTC

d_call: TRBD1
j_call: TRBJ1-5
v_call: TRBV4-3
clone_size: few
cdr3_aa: CASSQDLQGSRPQHF
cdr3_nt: TGCGCCAGCAGCCAAGATCTACAGGGGTCTCGGCCCCAGCATTTT

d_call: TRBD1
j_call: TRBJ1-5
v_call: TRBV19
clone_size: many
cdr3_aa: CASSITGGAEQPQHF
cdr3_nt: TGTGCCAGTAGTATCACAGGGGGCGCGGAGCAGCCCCAGCATTTT

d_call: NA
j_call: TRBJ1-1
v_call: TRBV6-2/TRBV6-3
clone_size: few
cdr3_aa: CASSPGQRGAFF
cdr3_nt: TGTGCCAGTTCGCCAGGACAGCGCGGAGCTTTCTTT

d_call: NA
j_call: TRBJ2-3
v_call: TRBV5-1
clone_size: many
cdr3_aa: CASSLISRQVPTDTQYF
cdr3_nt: TGCGCCAGCAGCTTAATCTCCCGCCAAGTGCCCACAGATACGCAGTATTTT

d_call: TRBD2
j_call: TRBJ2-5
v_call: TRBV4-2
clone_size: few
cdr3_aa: CASSQISGGQETQYF
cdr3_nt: TGTGCCAGCAGCCAAATAAGCGGGGGGCAAGAGACCCAGTACTTC

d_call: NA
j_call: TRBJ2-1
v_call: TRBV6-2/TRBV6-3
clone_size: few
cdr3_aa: CASSPLGAVSYNEQFF
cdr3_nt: TGTGCCAGCAGTCCCCTGGGAGCGGTTTCCTACAATGAGCAGTTCTTC

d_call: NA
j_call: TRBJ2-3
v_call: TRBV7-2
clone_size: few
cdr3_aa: CASSSGRTGITQYF
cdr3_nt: TGTGCCAGCAGCTCAGGCCGGACTGGGATCACGCAGTATTTT

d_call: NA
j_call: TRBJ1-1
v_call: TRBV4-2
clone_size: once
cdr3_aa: CASSQEGWVTEAFF
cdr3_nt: TGTGCCAGCAGCCAAGAAGGGTGGGTCACTGAAGCTTTCTTT

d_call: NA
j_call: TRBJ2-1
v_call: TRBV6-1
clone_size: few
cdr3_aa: CASKTGTTHSQFF
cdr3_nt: TGTGCCAGCAAGACCGGGACCACACATTCGCAGTTCTTC